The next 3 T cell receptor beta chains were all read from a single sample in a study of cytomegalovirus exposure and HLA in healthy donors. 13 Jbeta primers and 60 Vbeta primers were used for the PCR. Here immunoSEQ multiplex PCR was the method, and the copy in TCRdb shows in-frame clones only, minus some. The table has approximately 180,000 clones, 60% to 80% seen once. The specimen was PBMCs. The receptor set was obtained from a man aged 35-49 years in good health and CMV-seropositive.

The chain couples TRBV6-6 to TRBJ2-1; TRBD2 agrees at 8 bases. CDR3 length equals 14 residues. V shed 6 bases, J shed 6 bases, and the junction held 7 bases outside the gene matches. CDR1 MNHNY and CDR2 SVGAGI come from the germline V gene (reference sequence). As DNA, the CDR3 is TGTGCCAGCAGCCTACTCGGGGGGGGCAATGAGCAGTTCTTC. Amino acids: CASSLLGGGNEQFF.

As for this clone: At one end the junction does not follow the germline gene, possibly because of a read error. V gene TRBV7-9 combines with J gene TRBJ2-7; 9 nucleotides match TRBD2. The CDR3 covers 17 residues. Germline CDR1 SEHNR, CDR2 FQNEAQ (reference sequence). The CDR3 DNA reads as TGTTCCAGCAGCTTAGTAGGTAGCGGGAGAGACATCTACGAGCAGTACTTC. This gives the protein CSSSLVGSGRDIYEQYF.

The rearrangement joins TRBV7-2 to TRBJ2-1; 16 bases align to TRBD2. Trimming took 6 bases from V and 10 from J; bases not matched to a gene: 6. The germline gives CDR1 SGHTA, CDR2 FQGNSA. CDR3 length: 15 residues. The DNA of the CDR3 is TGTGCCAGCAGACGACCGGGACTAGCGGGAGGGGAGCAGTTCTTC. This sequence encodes CASRRPGLAGGEQFF.